This T cell receptor (beta chain) was identified in a study of blood T cell repertoires in COVID-19. Study overall: The analysed material was cDNA or gDNA that came from T cells, B-cell-depleted T cells, or PBMCs.

Generated by immunoSEQ multiplex PCR, the TCRdb table keeps only in-frame clones and is missing some. The top ten clones hold under 11% of a sample with about 320,000 clones, about nine tenths of them seen once. V gave up 5 bases and J gave up 7 bases, with 5 bases separating them. There are 11 residues in the CDR3. Germline CDR1 is WSHSY and CDR2 is SAAADI. The source material was PBMCs or T cells enriched from blood (not recorded which). The rearrangement uses TRBV10-2 and TRBJ2-2; D call uncertain. This TCR was sampled from a woman between 18 and 30 years old who had recovered from COVID-19. The CDR3 DNA follows: TGCGCCAGCAGTTCGAGCGGGGAGCTGTTTTTT. Protein: CASSSSGELFF.